This T cell receptor beta chain appears in the sequencing data of a study of cytomegalovirus exposure and HLA in healthy donors. Unrecorded immune exposure was likely among donors, who were nominally healthy when sampled. Details on this clone: Its cognate antigen is unknown.

PCR involved 60 Vbeta and 13 Jbeta primers. Some clones are missing from TCRdb's copy, which holds only in-frame ones; the method was immunoSEQ multiplex PCR. The sample contains about 100,000 clones, around 85% of which appear only once. Looked up from germline, CDR1 is SGDLS and CDR2 is YYNGEE. After removal of 3 bases from V and 4 bases from J, the junction contained 12 bases not matched to a gene. This CDR3 contains 18 residues. Study-wide points: Some highly shared sequence variants likely arose as a pipeline artifact. An analysis done earlier found most TCR beta V segments productive about 90% or about 30% of the time. Only CMV serostatus was available as immune exposure information.

This sequence joins TRBV9 and TRBJ2-5, with TRBD2 identical over 13 bases. The TCR originated in a man aged 35 to 55 in good health and CMV-seropositive. The sequenced sample consisted of PBMCs. For the CDR3, the DNA is TGTGCCAGCAGCGAGTGGGGGGGACTAGCGGGGAGTATAGAGACCCAGTACTTC. Translating it yields CASSEWGGLAGSIETQYF.